What follows describes a single T cell receptor beta chain. What it binds is unknown. This entry is derived from a study of T cells in Graves' hyperthyroidism and ophthalmopathy. Newly diagnosed patients aged 18 to 65 had hyperthyroidism of under 2 months' duration. Clinicians diagnosed patients from clinical symptoms, serum thyroxine and TRAb, thyroid ultrasound and orbital computed tomography. The trim removed 4 bases at V and 4 bases at J, leaving 8 bases unmatched. The CDR3 is 15 amino acids. Per the germline V gene, CDR1 is MNHEY and CDR2 is SMNVEV (reference sequence). Study results and caveats: Blood also carried most thyroid clonotypes expanded above 0.001.

Amplification targeted TCR beta CDR3 regions from RNA transcripts. The TCR CDR3 first-round RT-PCR relied on the HTBI primer set. TCRdb re-derived calls from the multiplex PCR reads in MiXCR, one entry per CDR3 protein. The sample lists approximately 360,000 distinct CDR3 sequences; just under 25% were seen once. The chain is built from TRBV27 and TRBJ2-7; 9 bases align to TRBD2. The material sequenced was blood. The receptor was derived from a man over 45 with Graves' hyperthyroidism. For the CDR3, the DNA is TGTGCCAGCAGTTCCAGACTAGCGGACTATTACGAGCAGTACTTC. Amino acid sequence: CASSSRLADYYEQYF.